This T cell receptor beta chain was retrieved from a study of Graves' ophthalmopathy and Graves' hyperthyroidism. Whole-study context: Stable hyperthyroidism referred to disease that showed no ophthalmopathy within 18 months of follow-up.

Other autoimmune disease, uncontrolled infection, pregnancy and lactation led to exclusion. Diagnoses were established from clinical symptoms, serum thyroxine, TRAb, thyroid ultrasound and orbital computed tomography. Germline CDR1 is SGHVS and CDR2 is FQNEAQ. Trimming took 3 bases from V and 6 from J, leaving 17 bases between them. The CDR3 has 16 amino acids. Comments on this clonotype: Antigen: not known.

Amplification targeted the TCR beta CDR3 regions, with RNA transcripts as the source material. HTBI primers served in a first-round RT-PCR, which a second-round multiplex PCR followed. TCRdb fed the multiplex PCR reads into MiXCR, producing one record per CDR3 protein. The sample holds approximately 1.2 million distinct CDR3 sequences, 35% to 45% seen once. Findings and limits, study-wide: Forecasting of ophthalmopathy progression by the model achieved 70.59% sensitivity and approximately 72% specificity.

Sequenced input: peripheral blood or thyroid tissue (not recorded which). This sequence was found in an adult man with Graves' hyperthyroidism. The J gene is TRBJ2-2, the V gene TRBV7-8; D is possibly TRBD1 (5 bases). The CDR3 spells CASSLVYSRGAGELFF. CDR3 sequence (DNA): TGTGCCAGCAGCTTGGTCTATTCAAGGGGCGCCGGGGAGCTGTTTTTT.